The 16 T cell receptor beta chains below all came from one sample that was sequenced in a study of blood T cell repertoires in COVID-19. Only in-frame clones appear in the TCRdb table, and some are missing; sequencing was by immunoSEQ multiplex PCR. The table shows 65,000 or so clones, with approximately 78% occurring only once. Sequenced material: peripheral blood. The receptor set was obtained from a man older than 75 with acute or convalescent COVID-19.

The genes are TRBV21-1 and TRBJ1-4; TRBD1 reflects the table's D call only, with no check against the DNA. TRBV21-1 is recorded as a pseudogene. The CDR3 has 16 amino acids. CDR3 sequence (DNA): TGTGCCAGCAGCAAAGTAAGCAGGGTTTCCAATGAAAAACTGTTTTTT. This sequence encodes CASSKVSRVSNEKLFF.

This chain's CDR3 is CASRFGTGGPYEQYF. The CDR3 DNA sequence: TGTGCCAGCAGATTCGGGACAGGGGGCCCCTACGAGCAGTACTTC. This chain connects TRBV6-5 to TRBJ2-7, with 12 bases that match TRBD1. CDR1 is MNHEY, CDR2 SVGAGI, per germline. V trimming: 6 bases; J trimming: 2 bases; junction bases outside the gene matches: 5. CDR3 length: 15 amino acids.

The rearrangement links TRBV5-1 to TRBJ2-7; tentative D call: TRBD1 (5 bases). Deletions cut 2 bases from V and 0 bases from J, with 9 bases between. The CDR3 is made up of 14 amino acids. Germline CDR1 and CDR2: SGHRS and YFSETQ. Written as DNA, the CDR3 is TGCGCCAGCAGCTTCGGGCAGGGCTCCTACGAGCAGTACTTC. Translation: CASSFGQGSYEQYF.

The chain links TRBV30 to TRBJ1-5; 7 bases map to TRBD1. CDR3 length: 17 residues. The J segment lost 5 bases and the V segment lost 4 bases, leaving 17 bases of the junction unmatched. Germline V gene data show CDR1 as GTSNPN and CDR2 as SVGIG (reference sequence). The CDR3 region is CAWTPGGFGQAHQPQHF. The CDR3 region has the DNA TGTGCCTGGACCCCGGGAGGGTTTGGACAGGCACATCAGCCCCAGCATTTT. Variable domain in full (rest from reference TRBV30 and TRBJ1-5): SQTIHQWPATLVQPVGSPLSLECTVEGTSNPNLYWYRQAAGRGLQLLFYSVGIGQISSEVPQNLSASRPQDRQFILSSKKLLLSDSGFYLCAWTPGGFGQAHQPQHFGDGTRLSIL.

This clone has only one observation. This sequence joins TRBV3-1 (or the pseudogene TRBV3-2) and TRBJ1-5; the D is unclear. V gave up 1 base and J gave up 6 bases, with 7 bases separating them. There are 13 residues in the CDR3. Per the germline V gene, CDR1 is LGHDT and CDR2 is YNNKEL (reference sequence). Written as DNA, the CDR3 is TGTGCCAGCAGCCAAGCTCGGAGTCAGCCCCAGCATTTT. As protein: CASSQARSQPQHF.

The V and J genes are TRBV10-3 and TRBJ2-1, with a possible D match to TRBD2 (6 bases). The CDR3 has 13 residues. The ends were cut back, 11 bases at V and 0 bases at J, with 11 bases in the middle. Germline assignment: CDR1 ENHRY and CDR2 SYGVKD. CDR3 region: CALRGSSYNEQFF. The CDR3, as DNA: TGTGCCCTTCGGGGGAGCTCCTACAATGAGCAGTTCTTC.

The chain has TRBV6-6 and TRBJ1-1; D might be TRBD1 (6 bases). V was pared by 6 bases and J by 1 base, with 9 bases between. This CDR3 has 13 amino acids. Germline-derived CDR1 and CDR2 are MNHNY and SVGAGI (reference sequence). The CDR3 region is CASRTGTNTEAFF. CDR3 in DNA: TGTGCCAGCAGAACAGGGACGAACACTGAAGCTTTCTTT.

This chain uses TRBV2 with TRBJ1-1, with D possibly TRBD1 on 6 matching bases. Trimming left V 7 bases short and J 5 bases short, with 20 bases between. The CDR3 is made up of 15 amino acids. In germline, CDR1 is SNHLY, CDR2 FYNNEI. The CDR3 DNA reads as TGTGCCAGCAAAGTAAGGGCCACAGGGATAACTGAAGCTTTCTTT. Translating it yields CASKVRATGITEAFF. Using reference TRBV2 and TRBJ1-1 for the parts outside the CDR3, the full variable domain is EPEVTQTPSHQVTQMGQEVILRCVPISNHLYFYWYRQILGQKVEFLVSFYNNEISEKSEIFDDQFSVERPDGSNFTLKIRSTKLEDSAMYFCASKVRATGITEAFFGQGTRLTVV.

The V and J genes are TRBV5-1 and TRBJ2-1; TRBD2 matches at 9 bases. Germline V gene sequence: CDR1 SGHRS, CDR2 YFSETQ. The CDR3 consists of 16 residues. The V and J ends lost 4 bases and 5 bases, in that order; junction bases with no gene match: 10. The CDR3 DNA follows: TGCGCCAGCAGCACTGGGACTAGCCCCACTCACAATGAGCAGTTCTTC. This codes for CASSTGTSPTHNEQFF. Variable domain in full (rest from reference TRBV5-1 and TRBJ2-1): KAGVTQTPRYLIKTRGQQVTLSCSPISGHRSVSWYQQTPGQGLQFLFEYFSETQRNKGNFPGRFSGRQFSNSRSEMNVSTLELGDSALYLCASSTGTSPTHNEQFFGPGTRLTVL.

CDR3 in amino acids: CASRSADTQYF. Here the CDR3 DNA reads TGTGCCAGTAGATCAGCGGATACGCAGTATTTT. This chain uses TRBV11-3 with TRBJ2-3; D unclear. The germline V and J ends were trimmed by 9 bases and 6 bases, with 10 bases remaining between them. Germline CDR1 SGHNT, CDR2 YENEEA. The CDR3 is 11 amino acids.

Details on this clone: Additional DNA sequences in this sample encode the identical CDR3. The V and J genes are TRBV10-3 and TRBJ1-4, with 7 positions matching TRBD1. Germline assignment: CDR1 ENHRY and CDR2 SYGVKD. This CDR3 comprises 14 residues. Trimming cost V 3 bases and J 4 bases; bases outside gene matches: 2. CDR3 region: CAISETGVNEKLFF. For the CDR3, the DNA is TGTGCCATCAGTGAAACAGGGGTTAATGAAAAACTGTTTTTT.

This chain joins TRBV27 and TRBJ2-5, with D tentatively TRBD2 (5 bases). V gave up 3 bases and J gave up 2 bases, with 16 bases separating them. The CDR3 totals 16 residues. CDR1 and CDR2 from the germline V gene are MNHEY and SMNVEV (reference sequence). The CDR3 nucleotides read TGTGCCAGCAGTTTTTTCCGAGGGCGCGGTCAAGAGACCCAGTACTTC. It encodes CASSFFRGRGQETQYF.

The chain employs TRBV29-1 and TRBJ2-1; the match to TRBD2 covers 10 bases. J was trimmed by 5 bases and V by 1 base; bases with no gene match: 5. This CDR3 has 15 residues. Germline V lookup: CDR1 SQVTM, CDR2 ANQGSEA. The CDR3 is CSVEGAGGLNNEQFF. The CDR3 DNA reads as TGCAGCGTTGAAGGAGCGGGGGGGCTTAACAATGAGCAGTTCTTC.

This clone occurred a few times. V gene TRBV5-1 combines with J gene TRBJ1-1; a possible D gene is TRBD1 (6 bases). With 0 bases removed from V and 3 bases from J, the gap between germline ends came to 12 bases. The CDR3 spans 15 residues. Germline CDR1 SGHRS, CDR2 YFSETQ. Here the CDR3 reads CASSLGTGWDTEAFF. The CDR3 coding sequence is TGCGCCAGCAGCTTGGGCACAGGGTGGGACACTGAAGCTTTCTTT. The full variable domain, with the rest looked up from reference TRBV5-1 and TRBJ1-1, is KAGVTQTPRYLIKTRGQQVTLSCSPISGHRSVSWYQQTPGQGLQFLFEYFSETQRNKGNFPGRFSGRQFSNSRSEMNVSTLELGDSALYLCASSLGTGWDTEAFFGQGTRLTVV.

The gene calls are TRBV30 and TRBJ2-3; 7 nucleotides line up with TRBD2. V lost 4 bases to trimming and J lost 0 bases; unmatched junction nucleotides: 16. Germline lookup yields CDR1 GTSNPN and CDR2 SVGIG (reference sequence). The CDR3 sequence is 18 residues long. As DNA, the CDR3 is TGTGCCTGGAAATCGAGCTCCGGGGGGTGCCTTAGCACAGATACGCAGTATTTT. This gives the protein CAWKSSSGGCLSTDTQYF. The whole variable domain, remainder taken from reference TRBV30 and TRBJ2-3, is SQTIHQWPATLVQPVGSPLSLECTVEGTSNPNLYWYRQAAGRGLQLLFYSVGIGQISSEVPQNLSASRPQDRQFILSSKKLLLSDSGFYLCAWKSSSGGCLSTDTQYFGPGTRLTVL.

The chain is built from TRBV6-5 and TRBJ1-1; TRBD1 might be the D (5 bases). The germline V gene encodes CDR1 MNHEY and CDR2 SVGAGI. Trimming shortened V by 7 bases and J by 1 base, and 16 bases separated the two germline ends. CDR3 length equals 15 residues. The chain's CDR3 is CASTDGGNENTEAFF. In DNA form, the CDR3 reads TGTGCCAGCACGGACGGGGGTAACGAGAACACTGAAGCTTTCTTT.